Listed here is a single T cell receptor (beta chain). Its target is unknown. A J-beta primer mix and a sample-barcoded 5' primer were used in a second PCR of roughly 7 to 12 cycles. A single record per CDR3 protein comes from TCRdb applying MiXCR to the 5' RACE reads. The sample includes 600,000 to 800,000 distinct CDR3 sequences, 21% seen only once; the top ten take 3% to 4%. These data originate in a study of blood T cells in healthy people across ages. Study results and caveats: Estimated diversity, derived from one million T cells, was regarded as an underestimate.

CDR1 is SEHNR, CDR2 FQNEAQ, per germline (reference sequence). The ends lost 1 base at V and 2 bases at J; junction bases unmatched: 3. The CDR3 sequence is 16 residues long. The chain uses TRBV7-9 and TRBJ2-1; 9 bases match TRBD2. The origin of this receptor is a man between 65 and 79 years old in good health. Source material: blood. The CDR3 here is CASSLDSGSAYNEQFF. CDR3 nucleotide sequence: TGTGCCAGCAGCTTAGATAGCGGGAGCGCCTACAATGAGCAGTTCTTC.